This T cell receptor (beta chain) was identified in a study of blood T cell repertoires in COVID-19. About the research overall: The United States, Italy and Spain supplied acute and convalescent COVID-19 samples. PBMCs, B-cell-depleted T cells, or T cells were the source of the cDNA or gDNA that made up the material.

As processed by the authors: How many nucleated cells were present was estimated from reference gene primer amplification. Using immunoSEQ multiplex PCR, the repertoire was profiled, and TCRdb retains in-frame clones only, with some absent. The V and J calls and the clone size are those of that table, but D and trimming were determined from the DNA. The top ten clones hold about 7% of a sample with roughly 69,000 clones, around 87% of them seen once. Source material: peripheral blood. The receptor was derived from a man in his forties or fifties with active COVID-19.

CDR3 sequence reads: CASSESGTGVGNIQYF. The DNA for the CDR3 is TGTGCCAGCAGTGAGAGTGGGACAGGGGTTGGAAACATTCAGTACTTC. The chain uses TRBV6-1 and TRBJ2-4, with 10 bases matching TRBD1. With V trimmed by 3 bases and J by 6 bases, 8 bases remained unmatched. CDR1 is MNHNS, CDR2 SASEGT, per germline. The CDR3 consists of 16 residues.